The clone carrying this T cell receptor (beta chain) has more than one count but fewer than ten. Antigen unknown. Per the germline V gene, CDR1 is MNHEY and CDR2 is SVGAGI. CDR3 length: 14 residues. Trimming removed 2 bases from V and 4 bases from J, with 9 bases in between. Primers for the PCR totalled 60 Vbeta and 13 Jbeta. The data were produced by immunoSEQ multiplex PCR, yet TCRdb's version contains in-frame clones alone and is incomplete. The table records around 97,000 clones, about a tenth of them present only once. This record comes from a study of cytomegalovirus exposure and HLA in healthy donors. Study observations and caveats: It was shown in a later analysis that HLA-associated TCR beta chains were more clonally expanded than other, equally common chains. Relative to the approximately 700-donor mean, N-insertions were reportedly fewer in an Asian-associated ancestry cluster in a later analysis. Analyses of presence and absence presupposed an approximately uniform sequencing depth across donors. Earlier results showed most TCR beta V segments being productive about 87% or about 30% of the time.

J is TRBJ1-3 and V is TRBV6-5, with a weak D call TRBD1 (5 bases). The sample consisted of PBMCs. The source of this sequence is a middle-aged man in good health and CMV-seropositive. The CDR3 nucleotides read TGTGCCAGCAGTTACCAGGGTACAGGAAACACCATATATTTT. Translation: CASSYQGTGNTIYF.